These 25 T cell receptor beta chains share one sample of origin, sequenced in a study of radiotherapy plus CTLA-4 blockade in lung cancer. Sequencing used immunoSEQ multiplex PCR; TCRdb keeps in-frame clones, though not all of them. The profile shows around 110,000 clones, 90% of them singletons. Here the sequenced sample was peripheral blood, taken from a patient treated with radiotherapy plus ipilimumab. These receptors all come from a human donor with non-small cell lung cancer that progressed on radiotherapy plus ipilimumab.

This clone was observed once. V usage is TRBV27 and J usage is TRBJ2-1; D gene unclear. Trimming took off 2 bases at V and 9 bases at J, with 20 bases between the two ends. The CDR3 contains 16 residues. In germline, CDR1 is MNHEY, CDR2 SMNVEV (reference sequence). The CDR3 loop reads CASSLPNSVFPSEQFF. CDR3 DNA sequence: TGTGCCAGCAGTTTACCGAACAGTGTATTTCCATCTGAGCAGTTCTTC.

The CDR3 sequence is CASRRGQGYYEQYF. The CDR3 DNA reads TGTGCCAGCAGGAGGGGACAGGGGTACTACGAGCAGTACTTC. The V and J genes are TRBV6-5 and TRBJ2-7; TRBD1 agrees at 10 bases. CDR3 length equals 14 residues. Germline CDR1 is MNHEY and CDR2 is SVGAGI. Losses at the gene ends were 6 bases for V and 3 bases for J; bases not matched to a gene: 5.

The chain has TRBV6-4 and TRBJ2-3, with D uncertain. The V and J ends lost 5 bases and 2 bases respectively, with 8 bases between them. The CDR3 sequence is 13 residues long. The V gene's germline CDR1 is MRHNA and CDR2 SNTAGT. Written as DNA, the CDR3 is TGTGCCAGCAGTCGGGTTTTCACAGATACGCAGTATTTT. Translation gives CASSRVFTDTQYF.

The chain's CDR3 is CASSLPDGFASGNTIYF. DNA for the CDR3: TGTGCCAGCAGCTTACCAGACGGGTTTGCGTCTGGAAACACCATATATTTT. The V gene is TRBV7-8, the J gene TRBJ1-3; no clear D gene. This CDR3 is 17 amino acids long. Germline assignment: CDR1 SGHVS and CDR2 FQNEAQ. V was cut by 2 bases and J by 1 base, with 15 bases left in between.

This clone was seen once. The chain is built from TRBV6-5 and TRBJ1-2; D gene unclear. V shed 2 bases and J shed 5 bases, with 9 bases lying between them. The CDR3 spans 13 residues. Germline CDR1 is MNHEY and CDR2 is SVGAGI. The CDR3 bases are TGTGCCAGCAGTTACATCGGTTGGTATGGCTACACCTTC. Translating it yields CASSYIGWYGYTF.

J is TRBJ2-1 and V is TRBV7-8; 10 bases map to TRBD2. V was pared by 5 bases and J by 9 bases, with 22 bases of the junction left unmatched. Germline-derived CDR1 and CDR2 are SGHVS and FQNEAQ. The CDR3 contains 19 residues. The CDR3 region is CASSTLAGGTSPTVSEQFF. The CDR3 DNA reads TGTGCCAGCAGCACTTTAGCGGGAGGTACCTCCCCCACCGTCAGTGAGCAGTTCTTC.

This rearrangement joins TRBV27 to TRBJ2-2; D remains unclear. The CDR3 has 16 amino acids. The germline V and J ends were trimmed by 2 bases and 0 bases, with 10 bases remaining between them. Looked up from germline, CDR1 is MNHEY and CDR2 is SMNVEV (reference sequence). The CDR3 spells CASSLRRQTNTGELFF. The CDR3 DNA sequence: TGTGCCAGCAGTTTACGGCGACAAACGAACACCGGGGAGCTGTTTTTT.

V and J are TRBV6-6 and TRBJ1-5, with 9 positions matching TRBD1. The V gene's germline CDR1 is MNHNY and CDR2 SVGAGI (reference sequence). J lost 4 bases, V lost 7 bases, and 8 bases had no gene match. The CDR3 runs 15 residues. Written as DNA, the CDR3 is TGTGCCAGCAACCCGAGGACAGGGGCAAATCAGCCCCAGCATTTT. Protein sequence: CASNPRTGANQPQHF.

The V gene is TRBV5-1, the J gene TRBJ1-3; D possibly corresponds to TRBD1 (5 bases). The CDR3 runs to 14 residues. Germline lookup yields CDR1 SGHRS and CDR2 YFSETQ. The V end lost 3 bases, the J end lost 3 bases, and 10 bases lay between the germline ends. CDR3 DNA: TGCGCCAGCAGCTCCTCGGGGGGTGGAAACACCATATATTTT. It specifies CASSSSGGGNTIYF.

The rearrangement joins TRBV5-1 to TRBJ2-2, with 13 bases aligning to TRBD2. The germline V gene encodes CDR1 SGHRS and CDR2 YFSETQ. J was trimmed by 5 bases and V by 3 bases; bases with no gene match: 1. The CDR3 length is 15 residues. The CDR3 DNA reads as TGCGCCAGCAGCTCACTAGCGGGAGGGACCGGGGAGCTGTTTTTT. Encoded protein: CASSSLAGGTGELFF. Full variable domain (outside the CDR3, taken from reference TRBV5-1 and TRBJ2-2): KAGVTQTPRYLIKTRGQQVTLSCSPISGHRSVSWYQQTPGQGLQFLFEYFSETQRNKGNFPGRFSGRQFSNSRSEMNVSTLELGDSALYLCASSSLAGGTGELFFGEGSRLTVL.

This clone showed up just once. The V gene is TRBV19, the J gene TRBJ1-5; the match to TRBD1 covers 8 bases. The V gene end was trimmed by 5 bases and the J gene end by 9 bases; junction bases not matched to a gene: 6. Germline loops: CDR1 LNHDA, CDR2 SQIVND (reference sequence). This CDR3 is built from 13 residues. The CDR3 spells CASSRTGQRPQHF. The CDR3 region has the DNA TGTGCCAGTAGTCGGACAGGGCAGCGGCCCCAGCATTTT.

V gene TRBV11-2 combines with J gene TRBJ2-2; TRBD2 aligns across 7 bases. In germline, CDR1 is SGHAT, CDR2 FQNNGV. The CDR3 has 13 residues. V lost 8 bases to trimming and J lost 7 bases; unmatched junction nucleotides: 7. DNA for the CDR3: TGTGCCAGCCTACGGGAGGTAGGCGGGGAGCTGTTTTTT. This encodes CASLREVGGELFF.

A remark on this clone: A read error may account for a junction end that differs from germline. V and J are TRBV29-1 and TRBJ2-1; perhaps TRBD2 as D (5 bases). Germline V gene lookup returns CDR1 SQVTM and CDR2 ANQGSEA. This CDR3 region has 12 residues. CDR3 in amino acids: CSVGTVSSLGVF. CDR3 nucleotides: TGCAGCGTTGGGACTGTTAGTAGTCTTGGGGTCTTC.

The chain joins TRBV7-6 to TRBJ1-1; D ambiguous. The V gene lost 6 bases and the J gene lost 4 bases, with 15 bases spanning the gap. CDR1 and CDR2 from the germline V gene are SGHVS and FNYEAQ. The CDR3 runs 14 residues. CDR3 nucleotide sequence: TGTGCCAGCAGTACTCACGTGGGTGGCACTGAAGCTTTCTTT. Protein sequence: CASSTHVGGTEAFF.

V gene TRBV7-6 combines with J gene TRBJ2-5; TRBD1 is a possible D gene (6 bases). The germline V gene has CDR1 SGHVS and CDR2 FNYEAQ. Between the trimmed V and J ends, which lost 0 bases and 2 bases, there was a span of 10 bases. CDR3 size: 15 residues. The CDR3 region is CASSLAQGIQETQYF. The CDR3 coding sequence is TGTGCCAGCAGCTTAGCTCAGGGGATTCAAGAGACCCAGTACTTC.

The V call is TRBV29-1, the J call TRBJ2-4; the D gene is possibly TRBD2 (6 bases). This CDR3 spans 13 amino acids. V was cut by 4 bases and J by 7 bases, with 14 bases left in between. CDR1 is SQVTM and CDR2 is ANQGSEA in the germline V gene. The CDR3: CSVAGRGINIQYF. In DNA form, the CDR3 reads TGCAGCGTTGCCGGGAGAGGCATTAACATTCAGTACTTC.

The sample holds one count of this clone. A read error may account for a junction end that differs from germline. V and J are TRBV9 and TRBJ1-1; D might be TRBD1 (6 bases). The CDR3 loop spans 13 amino acids. Germline loops: CDR1 SGDLS, CDR2 YYNGEE. The CDR3 here is CASSPRGNAEAFF. CDR3 in DNA: TGTGCCAGCAGCCCGAGGGGGAACGCTGAAGCTTTCTTT.

A word on this clone: Distinct nucleotide sequences in the sample also encode this CDR3. The V and J genes are TRBV6-5 and TRBJ2-5; a possible D gene is TRBD1 (6 bases). The V end lost 0 bases, the J end lost 5 bases, and 10 bases lay between the germline ends. The CDR3 is 14 residues long. Germline V gene lookup returns CDR1 MNHEY and CDR2 SVGAGI. The CDR3 DNA is TGTGCCAGCAGTTACTCCACAGGGCGGGAGACCCAGTACTTC. Translating gives CASSYSTGRETQYF.

This clone was seen just once. The chain joins TRBV10-3 to TRBJ1-1; a possible D gene is TRBD1 (5 bases). Germline CDR1 ENHRY, CDR2 SYGVKD. CDR3 length equals 16 residues. V lost 6 bases and J lost 1, with 18 bases in between. This CDR3 is CAISQSAGTGNTEAFF. Here the CDR3 DNA reads TGTGCCATCAGCCAATCCGCAGGGACCGGGAACACTGAAGCTTTCTTT.

In this sample, this clone turned up a few times. V and J are TRBV4-1 and TRBJ1-3; D is perhaps TRBD1 (5 bases). Germline CDR1 MGHRA, CDR2 YSYEKL. The CDR3 length is 18 residues. Trimming took off 3 bases at V and 3 bases at J, with 21 bases between the two ends. CDR3 sequence reads: CASSHPWGRLEVGNTIYF. CDR3 DNA sequence: TGCGCCAGCAGCCACCCCTGGGGCAGGTTAGAGGTTGGAAACACCATATATTTT.

This chain links TRBV20-1 with TRBJ1-1; no definite D call. V was shortened by 1 base and J by 7 bases, with 4 bases between the two germline ends. This CDR3 has 10 residues. The germline V gene encodes CDR1 DFQATT and CDR2 SNEGSKA (reference sequence). CDR3 nucleotide sequence: TGCAGTGCTAGAGGTAATGAAGCTTTCTTT. It translates to CSARGNEAFF.

The chain is built from TRBV30 and TRBJ2-7; 13 bases fit TRBD2. Trimming took 1 base from V and 2 from J; bases not matched to a gene: 2. The CDR3 contains 15 residues. Germline CDR1 is GTSNPN and CDR2 is SVGIG (reference sequence). The CDR3 region is CAWSGGTSGTYEQYF. The CDR3 DNA reads as TGTGCCTGGAGTGGAGGGACTAGCGGGACCTACGAGCAGTACTTC.

The rearrangement uses TRBV6-5 and TRBJ1-5; D call uncertain. Germline CDR1 and CDR2: MNHEY and SVGAGI. The CDR3 length is 16 residues. Trimming removed 2 bases from V and 6 bases from J, with 17 bases in between. The CDR3 reads CASSYRGPPQGQPQHF. DNA for the CDR3: TGTGCCAGCAGTTACCGAGGCCCGCCTCAAGGTCAGCCCCAGCATTTT.

The CDR3 loop reads CASSPDQEQGFVNEQFF. CDR3 nucleotide sequence: TGCGCCAGCAGCCCAGATCAGGAGCAGGGTTTTGTAAATGAGCAGTTCTTC. The rearrangement links TRBV4-1 to TRBJ2-1; tentative D call: TRBD1 (5 bases). V was shortened by 4 bases and J by 7 bases, with 23 bases between the two germline ends. The CDR3 is 17 amino acids. The V gene's germline CDR1 is MGHRA and CDR2 YSYEKL.

V usage is TRBV7-8 and J usage is TRBJ1-2; TRBD1 is a possible D gene (6 bases). The germline gives CDR1 SGHVS, CDR2 FQNEAQ. The germline V and J ends were trimmed by 1 base and 5 bases, with 11 bases remaining between them. The length of the CDR3 is 14 residues. CDR3 in DNA: TGTGCCAGCAGCTTAGTGCTGACAGGTTATGGCTACACCTTC. This codes for CASSLVLTGYGYTF.